The rows below give T cell receptor beta chains drawn from one sample of a study of blood T cell repertoires in COVID-19. Generated by immunoSEQ multiplex PCR, the TCRdb table keeps only in-frame clones and is missing some. This table has fewer than 350,000 clones, around 90% appearing once. The sequenced sample consisted of peripheral blood. The origin of the receptors is a man between 25 and 39 years old with COVID-19, enrolled during active disease. Both conserved end residues are part of each CDR3. The order of the fields is V gene, clone size, J gene, D gene, CDR3 DNA, CDR3 protein. A D gene is named only where the DNA matches it firmly. Clone size is shown for a subset of rows, as once, few, many or a class of expanded clone.

v_call: TRBV11-2
clone_size: NA
j_call: TRBJ2-7
d_call: TRBD1
cdr3_nt: TGTGCCAGCAGATGGGGACAGGGTAACGACGAGCAGTACTTC
cdr3_aa: CASRWGQGNDEQYF

v_call: TRBV18
clone_size: NA
j_call: TRBJ1-2
d_call: TRBD1
cdr3_nt: TGTGCCAGCTCACCGGGGACAGCCGTCGATGGCTACACCTTC
cdr3_aa: CASSPGTAVDGYTF

v_call: TRBV19
clone_size: few
j_call: TRBJ1-2
d_call: NA
cdr3_nt: TGTGCCAGTAGAGTTCCAGGGTATGGCTACACCTTC
cdr3_aa: CASRVPGYGYTF

v_call: TRBV15
clone_size: few
j_call: TRBJ2-7
d_call: TRBD1
cdr3_nt: TGTGCCACCAGCCACGGCGGACAGGGTAACGACGAGCAGTACTTC
cdr3_aa: CATSHGGQGNDEQYF

v_call: TRBV3-1/TRBV3-2
clone_size: NA
j_call: TRBJ2-7
d_call: TRBD1
cdr3_nt: TGTGCCAGCAGCCGAGGGACAGCCTACGAGCAGTACTTC
cdr3_aa: CASSRGTAYEQYF

v_call: TRBV9
clone_size: NA
j_call: TRBJ2-2
d_call: NA
cdr3_nt: TGTGCCAGCAGCGAGCTACCGCCCGCGAACACCGGGGAGCTGTTTTTT
cdr3_aa: CASSELPPANTGELFF

v_call: TRBV6-2/TRBV6-3
clone_size: NA
j_call: TRBJ2-3
d_call: TRBD2
cdr3_nt: TGTGCCAGCAGTTACCGGGGGAAGAGGACTAGCGGGAGTGTAGGCACAGATACGCAGTATTTT
cdr3_aa: CASSYRGKRTSGSVGTDTQYF

v_call: TRBV15
clone_size: NA
j_call: TRBJ2-7
d_call: NA
cdr3_nt: TGTGCCACCAGCAGAGATCGAACATACGAGCAGTACTTC
cdr3_aa: CATSRDRTYEQYF

v_call: TRBV7-9
clone_size: NA
j_call: TRBJ2-7
d_call: NA
cdr3_nt: TGTGCCAGCAGCTTTTACAATCCGGGGCGGGAAAACTACGAGCAGTACTTC
cdr3_aa: CASSFYNPGRENYEQYF

v_call: TRBV27
clone_size: few
j_call: TRBJ1-2
d_call: TRBD1
cdr3_nt: TGTGCCAGCAGTTTGACAGGGGGCTATGGCTACACCTTC
cdr3_aa: CASSLTGGYGYTF